This entry lists 5 T cell receptor beta chains sequenced from one sample in a study of blood T cell repertoires in COVID-19. Libraries were prepared by immunoSEQ multiplex PCR; TCRdb keeps only in-frame clonotypes and omits some of them. Among 25,000 to 35,000 clones listed, roughly 90% were seen once. The material sequenced was peripheral blood. The origin of the receptors is a man in his 60s with active COVID-19.

The gene calls are TRBV6-6 and TRBJ1-6, with no clear D. The germline gives CDR1 MNHNY, CDR2 SVGAGI (reference sequence). CDR3 length: 14 residues. Trimming took off 2 bases at V and 10 bases at J, with 12 bases between the two ends. The CDR3 is CASSYVPAGSPLHF. For the CDR3, the DNA is TGTGCCAGCAGTTACGTCCCAGCCGGGTCACCCCTCCACTTT.

The chain has TRBV18 and TRBJ1-1; a possible D gene is TRBD1 (6 bases). There are 16 residues in the CDR3. Per the germline V gene, CDR1 is KGHSH and CDR2 is LQKENI. V lost 0 bases and J lost 4, with 15 bases in between. The CDR3 here is CASSPPVLRGGTEAFF. The CDR3 nucleotides read TGTGCCAGCTCACCACCGGTGTTAAGGGGGGGCACTGAAGCTTTCTTT.

This clone has just one count. V gene TRBV6-6 combines with J gene TRBJ2-7; D is unclear. V gave up 5 bases and J gave up 7 bases, with 21 bases separating them. The germline V gene encodes CDR1 MNHNY and CDR2 SVGAGI (reference sequence). This CDR3 region has 15 residues. CDR3 bases: TGTGCCAGCAGTGACCAAGACCTCACACCCGGGGAGCAGTACTTC. Translating gives CASSDQDLTPGEQYF.

This clone was picked up one time. The chain uses TRBV6-5 and TRBJ2-7, with 9 nucleotides matching TRBD1. CDR1 is MNHEY, CDR2 SVGAGI, per germline. The V segment lost 4 bases and the J segment 2 bases; nucleotides outside the gene matches: 6. The CDR3 runs 15 residues. DNA for the CDR3: TGTGCCAGCAGTTGGGACCGGGACAGGGCCTACGAGCAGTACTTC. Translating gives CASSWDRDRAYEQYF.

This clone was found once. The rearrangement joins TRBV9 to TRBJ2-7, with TRBD1 matching 9 bases. Germline V gene sequence: CDR1 SGDLS, CDR2 YYNGEE. This CDR3 is 13 amino acids long. Trimming at V came to 5 bases and at J to 1 base, leaving 1 base not matched to a gene. The CDR3 DNA is TGTGCCAGCAGGGGACAGGGTTCCTACGAGCAGTACTTC. This codes for CASRGQGSYEQYF.